This T cell receptor (beta chain) was obtained from a study of T-cell memory formation after mild COVID-19. Study information: TCR clusters were mostly donor specific.

5'RACE primed at constant segments yielded TCR alpha and TCR beta cDNA libraries bearing sample barcodes and UMIs. MiXCR, applied by TCRdb to the 5' RACE reads, yields one record per CDR3 protein. The sample has around 310,000 distinct CDR3 sequences; approximately 15% are singletons. General observations from the study: Contracting clones from day 15 to 85 had balanced CD4/CD8; later expanders favoured CD4+. Pre-infection memory carried some responding clones, suggesting that cross-reactive memory joined.

This clonotype was picked up many times. Antigen specificity is unknown. This CDR3 region has 11 residues. The V gene's germline CDR1 is LGHNA and CDR2 YNFKEQ. V lost 3 bases, J lost 9 bases, and 6 bases lay in between. This chain connects TRBV4-2 to TRBJ2-4; a weak D match, TRBD1 (5 bases). This receptor was taken from a man between 18 and 35 years old who had mild COVID-19 (a few samples of this study predate the infection). Cell type and time point are not known. The sample comprised PBMCs or a T cell subset sorted from them (not recorded which). CDR3 nucleotide sequence: TGTGCCAGCAGCCAGGGGCGCATTCAGTACTTC. This gives the protein CASSQGRIQYF.